The next 7 T cell receptor beta chains were all read from a single sample in a study of blood T cell repertoires in COVID-19. Profiled with immunoSEQ multiplex PCR; TCRdb holds only in-frame clones, not every one. The table includes about 160,000 clones, approximately 86% detected once. Input material: peripheral blood. These receptors originate from a woman aged 55-69 years with active or convalescent COVID-19.

The rearrangement links TRBV7-4 to TRBJ1-2; 9 bases are shared with TRBD1. V shed 1 base, J shed 6 bases, and the junction held 12 bases outside the gene matches. The V gene's germline CDR1 is SGHVT and CDR2 SQSDAQ. The CDR3 is made up of 17 amino acids. CDR3 residues: CASSLGSYTGTGHGYTF. The CDR3, as DNA: TGTGCCAGCAGCTTAGGATCCTACACCGGGACAGGGCATGGCTACACCTTC.

This clone occurred a few times. The chain employs TRBV6-4 and TRBJ2-3; 12 bases map to TRBD2. With 4 bases clipped from V and 1 base from J, the junction kept 0 bases outside the gene matches. The CDR3 has 15 residues. Germline V CDR1 and CDR2: MRHNA, SNTAGT. CDR3: CASSGTSGGTDTQYF. CDR3 DNA sequence: TGTGCCAGCAGTGGGACTAGCGGGGGCACAGATACGCAGTATTTT.

J is TRBJ1-2 and V is TRBV7-2; a weak D match, TRBD1 (5 bases). The V gene's germline CDR1 is SGHTA and CDR2 FQGNSA. This CDR3 spans 15 amino acids. V dropped 8 bases and J dropped 0 bases, with 16 bases sitting between them. The CDR3: CASRRGGPANYGYTF. The CDR3 nucleotides read TGTGCCAGCCGAAGGGGAGGACCGGCTAACTATGGCTACACCTTC.

This chain joins TRBV3-1 (or the pseudogene TRBV3-2) and TRBJ1-2, with D unresolved. The germline V gene encodes CDR1 LGHDT and CDR2 YNNKEL (reference sequence). The CDR3 consists of 12 residues. V was trimmed by 7 bases and J by 8 bases, leaving 14 bases between them. The CDR3 loop reads CASTQRGVGYTF. In DNA, the CDR3 is TGTGCCAGCACCCAGCGGGGAGTGGGCTACACCTTC.

CDR3 DNA sequence: TGTGCCAGCAGCGGTACAGGTCTCGATGGCTACACCTTC. Protein sequence: CASSGTGLDGYTF. The chain couples TRBV7-9 to TRBJ1-2; possibly TRBD1 for D (5 bases). V dropped 5 bases and J dropped 6 bases, with 13 bases sitting between them. The CDR3 sequence is 13 residues long. In germline, CDR1 is SEHNR, CDR2 FQNEAQ (reference sequence).

This chain uses TRBV7-8 with TRBJ1-6; TRBD1 agrees at 7 bases. CDR1 is SGHVS, CDR2 FQNEAQ, per germline. V trimming: 2 bases; J trimming: 6 bases; junction bases outside the gene matches: 10. The CDR3 has 17 residues. CDR3 coding DNA: TGTGCCAGCAGCTTACTTGGAGCCGGGACAGCTAATTCACCCCTCCACTTT. This translates into CASSLLGAGTANSPLHF.

The chain has TRBV5-5 and TRBJ1-1, with D possibly matching TRBD1 (6 bases). V dropped 1 base and J dropped 7 bases, with 11 bases sitting between them. The V gene's germline CDR1 is SGHKS and CDR2 YYEKEE (reference sequence). The length of the CDR3 is 13 residues. The CDR3 sequence is CASSLPGANEAFF. The DNA of the CDR3 is TGTGCCAGCAGCTTGCCAGGGGCGAATGAAGCTTTCTTT.